This is a list of T cell receptor beta chains from one sample in a study of blood T cell repertoires in COVID-19. The repertoire was sequenced with immunoSEQ multiplex PCR; TCRdb's copy has only in-frame clones and lacks some. The sample has almost 300,000 clones, roughly 89% seen once. The sequenced sample was peripheral blood. Receptors were obtained from a woman in her 30s with COVID-19, enrolled during active disease. CDR3s include the opening cysteine and the closing phenylalanine or tryptophan. The order of the fields is V gene, D gene, J gene, clone size, CDR3 DNA, CDR3 protein. A D gene is named only where the DNA matches it firmly. Not every row has a clone size; where given, it reads once, few, many or a size class.

>TRBV30|TRBD1|TRBJ1-6|NA
TGTGCCTGGTCCCAGGGGGTTAGCAAATCACCCCTCCACTTT
CAWSQGVSKSPLHF
>TRBV10-2|TRBD1|TRBJ2-2|NA
TGCGCCAGCAGGACCGGGACAGGGGGCAACACCGGGGAGCTGTTTTTT
CASRTGTGGNTGELFF
>TRBV18|NA|TRBJ2-7|NA
TGTGCCAGCTCACCACTTTTGGGACTGAGCTACGAGCAGTACTTC
CASSPLLGLSYEQYF
>TRBV6-5|TRBD2|TRBJ2-3|NA
TGTGCCAGCAGCCCGACTAGCGGGGGGACGCAGTATTTT
CASSPTSGGTQYF
>TRBV7-9|NA|TRBJ1-4|NA
TGTGCCAGCAGCTCATTGGACAGAGAAAAACTGTTTTTT
CASSSLDREKLFF
>TRBV5-1|TRBD2|TRBJ2-1|NA
TGCGCCAGCGGACTAGCGGGACCCTACAATGAGCAGTTCTTC
CASGLAGPYNEQFF
>TRBV19|NA|TRBJ1-5|NA
TGTGCCAGTAGTATAGTTGGCGGGGGAGGGAATCAGCCCCAGCATTTT
CASSIVGGGGNQPQHF
>TRBV13|NA|TRBJ1-2|NA
TGTGCCAGCAGCTTAGGCAGAGGATCCTATGGCTACACCTTC
CASSLGRGSYGYTF
>TRBV28|NA|TRBJ2-5|once
TGTGCCAGCAGTTTCGGGGTAATGGAGACCCAGTACTTC
CASSFGVMETQYF
>TRBV6-1|NA|TRBJ2-1|NA
TGTGCCAGCAGTGTCCTAGGGGGGGGCTACTACAATGAGCAGTTCTTC
CASSVLGGGYYNEQFF